Sequencing of this TCR beta chain was carried out in a study of neurological immune-mediated disorders. TCRdb re-derived calls from the 5' RACE reads in MiXCR, one entry per CDR3 protein. The sample has some 65,000 distinct CDR3 sequences; 4% to 6% are singletons. In this sample, this clonotype turned up many times. Deletions cut 3 bases from V and 5 bases from J, with 4 bases between. The CDR3 is 12 residues long. The gene calls are TRBV12-3 or TRBV12-4 and TRBJ2-2; D is uncertain. The sample taken for sequencing was PBMCs. This clonotype was obtained from a woman younger than 45 with multiple sclerosis. This CDR3 is CASSFRTGELFF. The CDR3 DNA follows: TGTGCCAGCAGTTTCCGGACCGGGGAGCTGTTTTTT.